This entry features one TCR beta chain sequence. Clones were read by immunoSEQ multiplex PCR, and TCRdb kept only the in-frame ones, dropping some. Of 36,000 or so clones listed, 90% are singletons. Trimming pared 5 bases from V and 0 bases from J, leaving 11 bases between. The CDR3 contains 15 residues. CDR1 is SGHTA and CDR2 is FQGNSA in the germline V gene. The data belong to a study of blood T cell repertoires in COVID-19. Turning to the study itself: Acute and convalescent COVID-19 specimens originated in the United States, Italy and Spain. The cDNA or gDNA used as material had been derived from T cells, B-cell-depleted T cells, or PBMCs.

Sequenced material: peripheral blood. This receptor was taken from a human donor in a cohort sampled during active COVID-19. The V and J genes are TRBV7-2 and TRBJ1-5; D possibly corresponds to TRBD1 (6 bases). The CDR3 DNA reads TGTGCCAGCAGCATTTACAGGGATAGCAATCAGCCCCAGCATTTT. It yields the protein CASSIYRDSNQPQHF.